These 18 T cell receptor beta chains came from one sample sequenced in a study of blood T cell repertoires in COVID-19. TCRdb's copy holds only in-frame clones and misses some; the assay was immunoSEQ multiplex PCR. The sample lists about 62,000 clones, around 89% seen once, with 15% to 20% in the top ten. The specimen was peripheral blood. The receptors here all came from a woman aged 60-75 years with COVID-19, enrolled during active disease.

This chain connects TRBV30 to TRBJ2-1; weak D call: TRBD2 (6 bases). The CDR3 contains 15 residues. The V end lost 8 bases, the J end lost 0 bases, and 17 bases lay between the germline ends. From germline, CDR1 is GTSNPN and CDR2 SVGIG (reference sequence). The CDR3 loop reads CAGTGTESSYNEQFF. The CDR3 DNA reads TGTGCCGGCACCGGGACTGAAAGCTCCTACAATGAGCAGTTCTTC.

The chain couples TRBV9 to TRBJ2-2, with TRBD2 identical over 7 bases. The CDR3 is 16 residues long. V shed 0 bases and J 11 bases; nucleotides not matched to a gene: 13. Germline lookup yields CDR1 SGDLS and CDR2 YYNGEE. Here the CDR3 reads CASSVGGTTVTPELFF. In DNA form, the CDR3 reads TGTGCCAGCAGCGTAGGGGGGACTACCGTAACTCCTGAGCTGTTTTTT.

The chain is built from TRBV7-6 and TRBJ2-7, with TRBD2 as a possible D gene (5 bases). V was cut by 1 base and J by 6 bases, with 16 bases left in between. The CDR3 consists of 15 residues. Germline V gene sequence: CDR1 SGHVS, CDR2 FNYEAQ. CDR3 in amino acids: CASSLENGLEGEQYF. CDR3 nucleotide sequence: TGTGCCAGCAGCTTAGAAAACGGCCTAGAGGGCGAGCAGTACTTC.

The gene calls are TRBV19 and TRBJ1-5; TRBD1 is a possible D gene (5 bases). The germline V and J ends were trimmed by 5 bases and 4 bases, with 18 bases remaining between them. The CDR3 consists of 16 residues. Germline V lookup: CDR1 LNHDA, CDR2 SQIVND (reference sequence). The CDR3, as DNA: TGTGCCAGTAGTTTGGCGGGGGGAGGGCGGAATCAGCCCCAGCATTTT. It specifies CASSLAGGGRNQPQHF. The full variable domain, rest sourced from reference TRBV19 and TRBJ1-5, is DGGITQSPKYLFRKEGQNVTLSCEQNLNHDAMYWYRQDPGQGLRLIYYSQIVNDFQKGDIAEGYSVSREKKESFPLTVTSAQKNPTAFYLCASSLAGGGRNQPQHFGDGTRLSIL.

The CDR3 region has the DNA TGTGCCAGCAGCATCGGACAGCTCAATCAGCCCCAGCATTTT. It yields the protein CASSIGQLNQPQHF. The chain joins TRBV5-5 to TRBJ1-5; D is perhaps TRBD1 (6 bases). CDR1 is SGHKS and CDR2 is YYEKEE in the germline V gene (reference sequence). V was cut by 4 bases and J by 3 bases, with 11 bases left in between. This CDR3 region has 14 residues.

This clone was seen once. The chain is built from TRBV21-1 and TRBJ1-5; the table's D gene call, TRBD1, was not cross checked with the DNA. TRBV21-1 is annotated as a pseudogene. The CDR3 totals 17 residues. The CDR3 DNA follows: TGTGCCAGCAGCAAAGAGGGGGCTCCCTCGGGCGGACAGCCCCAGCATTTT. Amino acid sequence: CASSKEGAPSGGQPQHF.

This chain links TRBV18 with TRBJ2-1; 10 bases match TRBD1. Germline V gene lookup returns CDR1 KGHSH and CDR2 LQKENI. The CDR3 has 15 residues. V shed 1 base and J 6 bases; nucleotides not matched to a gene: 3. The CDR3 region has the DNA TGTGCCAGCTCACCACAACGGACAGGGGGCAATGAGCAGTTCTTC. This codes for CASSPQRTGGNEQFF.

This rearrangement joins TRBV30 to TRBJ2-7; 8 nucleotides align to TRBD1. V lost 5 bases, J lost 0 bases, and 9 bases stayed unmatched. Germline CDR1 GTSNPN, CDR2 SVGIG (reference sequence). There are 15 residues in the CDR3. CDR3: CAWLNRDRSSYEQYF. CDR3 coding DNA: TGTGCCTGGCTCAACCGGGACAGGAGCTCCTACGAGCAGTACTTC.

The table lists this clone with a count of one. The chain carries TRBV3-1 (or the pseudogene TRBV3-2) and TRBJ1-2; TRBD1 matches at 7 bases. The CDR3 is 13 amino acids. After removal of 4 bases from V and 5 bases from J, the junction contained 4 bases not matched to a gene. The germline V gene encodes CDR1 LGHDT and CDR2 YNNKEL (reference sequence). CDR3 residues: CASSPRGQYGYTF. The CDR3 nucleotides read TGTGCCAGCAGCCCTCGGGGACAGTATGGCTACACCTTC.

The CDR3 loop is CAWRRRGNNEQFF. The CDR3 DNA follows: TGTGCCTGGAGAAGGCGGGGGAACAATGAGCAGTTCTTC. This chain connects TRBV30 to TRBJ2-1, with TRBD2 matching 7 bases. Losses at the gene ends were 3 bases for V and 5 bases for J; bases not matched to a gene: 4. CDR3 size: 13 residues. CDR1 is GTSNPN and CDR2 is SVGIG in the germline V gene (reference sequence).

This clone appeared a single time. The chain links TRBV7-3 to TRBJ2-7, with D possibly matching TRBD1 (6 bases). The CDR3 runs 14 residues. Germline CDR1 SGHTA, CDR2 FQGTGA. Trimming pared 5 bases from V and 0 bases from J, leaving 11 bases between. This CDR3 is CASSLDRSSYEQYF. Here the CDR3 DNA reads TGTGCCAGCAGCCTAGACAGGAGCTCCTACGAGCAGTACTTC.

The chain carries TRBV2 and TRBJ2-7; tentative D call: TRBD1 (6 bases). The length of the CDR3 is 13 residues. Germline V gene sequence: CDR1 SNHLY, CDR2 FYNNEI. Trimming removed 3 bases from V and 2 bases from J, with 8 bases in between. The CDR3 DNA is TGTGCCAGCAGTGAGACAGGAGCCTACGAGCAGTACTTC. Translation: CASSETGAYEQYF. The variable domain in full, completed from reference TRBV2 and TRBJ2-7, reads EPEVTQTPSHQVTQMGQEVILRCVPISNHLYFYWYRQILGQKVEFLVSFYNNEISEKSEIFDDQFSVERPDGSNFTLKIRSTKLEDSAMYFCASSETGAYEQYFGPGTRLTVT.

V gene TRBV2 combines with J gene TRBJ2-2; 7 nucleotides match TRBD2. The V gene's germline CDR1 is SNHLY and CDR2 FYNNEI. The CDR3 extends over 18 amino acids. The V segment lost 3 bases and the J segment 1 base; nucleotides outside the gene matches: 11. CDR3 region: CASSDSAGDSLNTGELFF. The CDR3 DNA reads as TGTGCCAGCAGTGATTCCGCGGGAGATTCCTTGAACACCGGGGAGCTGTTTTTT. The whole variable domain, remainder taken from reference TRBV2 and TRBJ2-2, is EPEVTQTPSHQVTQMGQEVILRCVPISNHLYFYWYRQILGQKVEFLVSFYNNEISEKSEIFDDQFSVERPDGSNFTLKIRSTKLEDSAMYFCASSDSAGDSLNTGELFFGEGSRLTVL.

The chain employs TRBV27 and TRBJ1-1; a weak D match, TRBD1 (6 bases). CDR3 length equals 13 residues. Trimming pared 3 bases from V and 5 bases from J, leaving 10 bases between. Germline V gives CDR1 MNHEY, CDR2 SMNVEV (reference sequence). CDR3: CASSFGGATEAFF. CDR3 nucleotides: TGTGCCAGCAGTTTTGGGGGGGCAACTGAAGCTTTCTTT.

CDR3 protein: CASSLDMIYGYTF. In DNA, the CDR3 is TGTGCCAGCAGCCTGGACATGATCTATGGCTACACCTTC. The chain joins TRBV12-3 or TRBV12-4 to TRBJ1-2; the D gene is possibly TRBD1 (5 bases). The CDR3 contains 13 residues. V gave up 6 bases and J gave up 4 bases, with 12 bases separating them.

The gene calls are TRBV30 and TRBJ1-2; D gene ambiguous. Germline-derived CDR1 and CDR2 are GTSNPN and SVGIG (reference sequence). V shed 0 bases and J shed 7 bases, with 12 bases lying between them. This CDR3 region has 13 residues. CDR3 bases: TGTGCCTGGAGTGTAAGACTACCGAGTGGCTACACCTTC. This gives the protein CAWSVRLPSGYTF.

The chain employs TRBV5-5 and TRBJ2-5; the match to TRBD1 covers 9 bases. This CDR3 region has 16 residues. The V gene end was trimmed by 4 bases and the J gene end by 4 bases; junction bases not matched to a gene: 11. Germline V lookup: CDR1 SGHKS, CDR2 YYEKEE (reference sequence). The CDR3 sequence is CASSKGTGSGGETQYF. DNA for the CDR3: TGTGCCAGCAGCAAGGGGACAGGGTCCGGCGGAGAGACCCAGTACTTC. Complete variable domain (other parts from reference TRBV5-5 and TRBJ2-5): DAGVTQSPTHLIKTRGQQVTLRCSPISGHKSVSWYQQVLGQGPQFIFQYYEKEERGRGNFPDRFSARQFPNYSSELNVNALLLGDSALYLCASSKGTGSGGETQYFGPGTRLLVL.

The CDR3 here is CASSPTGTGAYEQYF. In DNA, the CDR3 is TGTGCCAGTAGTCCTACCGGGACAGGGGCCTACGAGCAGTACTTC. The V call is TRBV19, the J call TRBJ2-7, with 10 bases that match TRBD1. Germline V lookup: CDR1 LNHDA, CDR2 SQIVND (reference sequence). Germline trimming cut 5 bases from V and 2 bases from J; bases unmatched to any gene: 6. This CDR3 has 15 residues.